Listed below are T cell receptor beta chains from one sample, sequenced in a study of control samples from healthy donors and cancer patients. The repertoire was sequenced with immunoSEQ multiplex PCR; TCRdb's copy has only in-frame clones and lacks some. The sample holds 150,000 or so clones; 80% to 95% are singletons and the top ten take more than 5%. The sample comprised blood. The receptors here all came from a young man in good health. Each CDR3 is given with its conserved first and last residue. D genes are given only for firm matches. Clone size is stated in some rows and not others, as once, few, many or a class when expanded.

>TRBJ1-3|-|TRBV6-6|-
CASRAGPISGNTIYF
TGTGCCAGCAGAGCAGGACCGATCTCTGGAAACACCATATATTTT
>TRBJ1-1|-|TRBV28|-
CASSSIQGNTEAFF
TGTGCCAGCAGTTCTATCCAGGGGAACACTGAAGCTTTCTTT
>TRBJ1-2|-|TRBV28|-
CASTPGGRVYGYTF
TGTGCCAGCACCCCGGGAGGGCGGGTATATGGCTACACCTTC
>TRBJ2-1|-|TRBV7-9|-
CASRPGGGSSYNEQFF
TGTGCCAGCAGGCCCGGGGGCGGAAGCTCCTACAATGAGCAGTTCTTC
>TRBJ2-2|TRBD2|TRBV24-1|-
CATSDQGTSGYTGELFF
TGTGCCACCAGTGACCAAGGGACTAGCGGATACACCGGGGAGCTGTTTTTT
>TRBJ1-5|TRBD1|TRBV4-1|-
CASSQAGDSHSNQPQHF
TGCGCCAGCAGCCAAGCGGGGGACAGTCATAGCAATCAGCCCCAGCATTTT
>TRBJ2-3|-|TRBV30|-
CAWSRLIMVGAVTDTQYF
TGTGCCTGGAGTCGGTTGATAATGGTGGGGGCCGTTACAGATACGCAGTATTTT
>TRBJ2-7|-|TRBV11-2|-
CASSLPGREQYF
TGTGCCAGCAGCTTGCCCGGACGCGAGCAGTACTTC
>TRBJ1-1|TRBD1|TRBV4-2|-
CASSQRIDRAPFF
TGTGCCAGCAGCCAACGGATCGACAGGGCTCCTTTCTTT
>TRBJ1-3|-|TRBV7-9|-
CASSVGYRDPQYSGNTIYF
TGTGCCAGCAGCGTCGGATATCGGGACCCTCAGTACTCTGGAAACACCATATATTTT
>TRBJ1-2|TRBD1|TRBV19|once
CASSPLNRGSGYTF
TGTGCCAGTAGTCCCCTCAACAGGGGAAGTGGCTACACCTTC
>TRBJ1-1|TRBD1|TRBV19|-
CASSIRGQGLNTEAFF
TGTGCCAGTAGTATAAGGGGACAGGGTCTCAACACTGAAGCTTTCTTT
>TRBJ2-7|-|TRBV7-9|-
CASSLEYEQYF
TGTGCCAGCAGCTTAGAGTACGAGCAGTACTTC
>TRBJ2-7|TRBD2|TRBV27|-
CASSLGTSGTYEQYF
TGTGCCAGCAGTTTGGGGACTAGCGGTACCTACGAGCAGTACTTC